One sample yielded the 8 T cell receptor beta chains listed below, sequenced in a study of blood T cell repertoires in COVID-19. TCRdb's copy holds only in-frame clones and misses some; the assay was immunoSEQ multiplex PCR. Of fewer than 90,000 clones listed, roughly 90% are singletons. Sequences were obtained from peripheral blood. Source of these receptors: a male donor with acute or convalescent COVID-19.

This chain links TRBV5-1 with TRBJ1-3, with 12 bases aligning to TRBD1. The CDR3 covers 19 residues. In germline, CDR1 is SGHRS, CDR2 YFSETQ. V shed 3 bases, J shed 4 bases, and the junction held 14 bases outside the gene matches. CDR3 sequence (DNA): TGCGCCAGCAGCTCCTCCGGGACAGGGGGCGGATGGGAAGGAAACACCATATATTTT. Amino acids: CASSSSGTGGGWEGNTIYF. Full variable domain (outside the CDR3, taken from reference TRBV5-1 and TRBJ1-3): KAGVTQTPRYLIKTRGQQVTLSCSPISGHRSVSWYQQTPGQGLQFLFEYFSETQRNKGNFPGRFSGRQFSNSRSEMNVSTLELGDSALYLCASSSSGTGGGWEGNTIYFGEGSWLTVV.

This clone occurred once. This sequence joins TRBV5-1 and TRBJ2-7, with TRBD1 matching over 8 bases. After removal of 4 bases from V and 2 bases from J, the junction contained 8 bases not matched to a gene. CDR1 SGHRS and CDR2 YFSETQ come from the germline V gene. CDR3 length: 15 amino acids. CDR3 amino acids: CASSVGTGPTYEQYF. The DNA for the CDR3 is TGCGCCAGCAGCGTGGGGACAGGACCAACCTACGAGCAGTACTTC.

V usage is TRBV7-3 and J usage is TRBJ2-1, with TRBD2 identical over 7 bases. This CDR3 contains 15 residues. V lost 3 bases to trimming and J lost 2 bases; unmatched junction nucleotides: 4. Germline-derived CDR1 and CDR2 are SGHTA and FQGTGA. This CDR3 reads CASSLGGTTYNEQFF. DNA of the CDR3: TGTGCCAGCAGCTTGGGTGGGACTACCTACAATGAGCAGTTCTTC.

This rearrangement joins TRBV30 to TRBJ1-6, with unresolved D. The CDR3 loop spans 12 amino acids. Trimming pared 3 bases from V and 9 bases from J, leaving 9 bases between. The V gene's germline CDR1 is GTSNPN and CDR2 SVGIG (reference sequence). The CDR3 coding sequence is TGTGCCTGGAGCGACGGGTCTTCACCCCTCCACTTT. Protein sequence: CAWSDGSSPLHF.

The rearrangement links TRBV5-1 to TRBJ2-5; D ambiguous. The V end was cut by 2 bases, the J end by 5 bases, with 4 bases between. CDR1 is SGHRS, CDR2 YFSETQ, per germline. This CDR3 contains 11 residues. The CDR3 DNA reads as TGCGCCAGCAGCTTCGGGGAGACCCAGTACTTC. Amino acid sequence: CASSFGETQYF.

This chain links TRBV4-2 with TRBJ1-1, with a tentative D call TRBD1 (6 bases). The germline gives CDR1 LGHNA, CDR2 YNFKEQ. The CDR3 sequence is 12 residues long. Trimming pared 1 base from V and 11 bases from J, leaving 11 bases between. CDR3 protein: CASSQVAGDAFF. The CDR3 nucleotides read TGTGCCAGCAGCCAAGTTGCAGGGGACGCTTTCTTT.

The chain couples TRBV10-3 to TRBJ1-5; 7 bases line up with TRBD1. Trimming removed 3 bases from V and 0 bases from J; junction bases left unmatched: 2. CDR1 ENHRY and CDR2 SYGVKD come from the germline V gene. This CDR3 contains 15 residues. The CDR3 DNA is TGTGCCATCAGTGACGGGACAGTTAGCAATCAGCCCCAGCATTTT. Amino acid sequence: CAISDGTVSNQPQHF.

The V and J genes are TRBV27 and TRBJ1-2; D is possibly TRBD1 (6 bases). Per the germline V gene, CDR1 is MNHEY and CDR2 is SMNVEV (reference sequence). V gave up 2 bases and J gave up 0 bases, with 16 bases separating them. The CDR3 is 17 amino acids. This CDR3 is CASSLKPVRGSNYGYTF. DNA of the CDR3: TGTGCCAGCAGTTTAAAGCCCGTCAGGGGTTCTAACTATGGCTACACCTTC.